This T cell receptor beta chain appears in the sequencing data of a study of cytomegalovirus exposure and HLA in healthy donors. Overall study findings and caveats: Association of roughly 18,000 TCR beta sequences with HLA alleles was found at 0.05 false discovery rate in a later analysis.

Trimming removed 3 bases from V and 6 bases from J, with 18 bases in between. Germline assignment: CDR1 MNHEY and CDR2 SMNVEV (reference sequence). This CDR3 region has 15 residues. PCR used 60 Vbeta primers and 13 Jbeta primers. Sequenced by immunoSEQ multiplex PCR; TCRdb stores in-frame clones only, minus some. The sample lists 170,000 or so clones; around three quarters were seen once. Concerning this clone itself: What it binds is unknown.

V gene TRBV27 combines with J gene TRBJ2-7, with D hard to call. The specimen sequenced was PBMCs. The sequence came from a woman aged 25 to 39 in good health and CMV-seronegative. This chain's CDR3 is CASSLLGSLVIEQYF. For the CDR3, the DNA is TGTGCCAGCAGTTTGCTAGGCTCCCTGGTGATCGAGCAGTACTTC.